Included here is one T cell receptor beta chain sequence, with context. The entry originates in a study of blood T cell repertoires in COVID-19. At the level of the study: PBMCs, B-cell-depleted T cells, or T cells were the source of the cDNA or gDNA that made up the material.

Assay: immunoSEQ multiplex PCR; the TCRdb copy retains only in-frame clones and omits some. The repertoire holds tens of thousands of clones, approximately 86% seen once, with approximately 9.2% in the top ten. This TCR was sampled from a woman in her seventies with active COVID-19. The sequenced sample was peripheral blood.

CDR3 amino acids: CASSYPAGGSSGRFFF. CDR3 coding DNA: TGTGCCAGCAGTTATCCGGCAGGGGGTTCTAGCGGGAGGTTTTTCTTC. V gene TRBV6-2 or TRBV6-3 combines with J gene TRBJ2-1; 11 positions agree with TRBD2. The CDR3 is 16 residues long. The trim removed 3 bases at V and 16 bases at J, leaving 17 bases unmatched. The germline gives CDR1 MNHEY, CDR2 SVGEGT.